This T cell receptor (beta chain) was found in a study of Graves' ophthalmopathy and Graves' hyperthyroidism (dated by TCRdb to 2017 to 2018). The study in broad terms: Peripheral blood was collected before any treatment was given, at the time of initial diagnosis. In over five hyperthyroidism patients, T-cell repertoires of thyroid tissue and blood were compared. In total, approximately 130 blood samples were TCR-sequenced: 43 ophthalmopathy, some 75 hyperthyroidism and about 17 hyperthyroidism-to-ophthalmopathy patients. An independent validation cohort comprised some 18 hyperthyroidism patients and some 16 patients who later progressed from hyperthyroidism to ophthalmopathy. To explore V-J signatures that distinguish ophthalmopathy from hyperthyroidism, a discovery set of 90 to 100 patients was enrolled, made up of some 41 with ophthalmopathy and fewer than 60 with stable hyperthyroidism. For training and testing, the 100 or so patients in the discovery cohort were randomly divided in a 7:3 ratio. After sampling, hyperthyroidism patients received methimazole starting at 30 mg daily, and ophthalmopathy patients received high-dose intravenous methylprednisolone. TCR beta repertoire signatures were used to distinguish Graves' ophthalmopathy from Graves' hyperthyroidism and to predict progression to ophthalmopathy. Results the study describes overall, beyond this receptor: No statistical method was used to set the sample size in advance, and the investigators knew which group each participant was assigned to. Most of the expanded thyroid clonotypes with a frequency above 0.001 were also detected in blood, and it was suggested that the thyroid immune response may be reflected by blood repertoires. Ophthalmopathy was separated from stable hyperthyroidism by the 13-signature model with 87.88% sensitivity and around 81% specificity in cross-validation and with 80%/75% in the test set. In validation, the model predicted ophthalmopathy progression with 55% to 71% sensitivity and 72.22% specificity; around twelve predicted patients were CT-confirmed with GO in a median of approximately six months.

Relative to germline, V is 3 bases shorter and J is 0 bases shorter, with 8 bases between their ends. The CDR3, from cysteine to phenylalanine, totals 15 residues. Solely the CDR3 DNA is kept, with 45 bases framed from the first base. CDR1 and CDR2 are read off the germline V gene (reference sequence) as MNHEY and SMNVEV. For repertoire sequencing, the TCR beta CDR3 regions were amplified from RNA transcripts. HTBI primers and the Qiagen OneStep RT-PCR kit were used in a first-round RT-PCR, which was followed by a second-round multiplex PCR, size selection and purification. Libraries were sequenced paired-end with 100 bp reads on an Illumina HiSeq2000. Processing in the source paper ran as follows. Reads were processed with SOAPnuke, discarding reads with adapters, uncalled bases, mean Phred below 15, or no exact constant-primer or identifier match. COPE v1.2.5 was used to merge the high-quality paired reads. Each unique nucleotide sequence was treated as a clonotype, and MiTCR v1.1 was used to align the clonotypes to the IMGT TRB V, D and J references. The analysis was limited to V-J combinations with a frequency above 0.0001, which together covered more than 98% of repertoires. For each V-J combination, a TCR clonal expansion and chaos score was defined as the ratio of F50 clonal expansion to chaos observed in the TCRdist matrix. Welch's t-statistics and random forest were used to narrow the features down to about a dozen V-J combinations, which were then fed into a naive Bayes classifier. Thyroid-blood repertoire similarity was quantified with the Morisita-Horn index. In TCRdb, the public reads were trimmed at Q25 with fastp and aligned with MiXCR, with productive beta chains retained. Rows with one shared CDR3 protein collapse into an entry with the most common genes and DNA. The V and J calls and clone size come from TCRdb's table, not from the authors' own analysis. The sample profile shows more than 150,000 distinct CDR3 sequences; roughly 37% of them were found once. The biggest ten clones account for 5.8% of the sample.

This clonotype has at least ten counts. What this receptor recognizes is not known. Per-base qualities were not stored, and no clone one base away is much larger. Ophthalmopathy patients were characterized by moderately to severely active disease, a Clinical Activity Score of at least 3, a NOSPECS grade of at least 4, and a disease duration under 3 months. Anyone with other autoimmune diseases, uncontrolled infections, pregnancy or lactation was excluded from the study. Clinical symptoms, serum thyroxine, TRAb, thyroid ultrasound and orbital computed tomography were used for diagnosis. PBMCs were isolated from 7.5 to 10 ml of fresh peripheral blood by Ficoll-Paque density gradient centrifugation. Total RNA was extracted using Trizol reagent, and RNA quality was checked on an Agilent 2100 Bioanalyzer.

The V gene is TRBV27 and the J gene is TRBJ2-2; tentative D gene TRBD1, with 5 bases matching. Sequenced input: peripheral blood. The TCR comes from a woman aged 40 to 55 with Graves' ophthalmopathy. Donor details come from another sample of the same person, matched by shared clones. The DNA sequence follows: TGTGCCAGCAGTTTGGCAGGGTCGAACACCGGGGAGCTGTTTTTT. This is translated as CASSLAGSNTGELFF.